This T cell receptor beta chain appears in the sequencing data of a study of cytomegalovirus exposure and HLA in healthy donors. Study conclusions and caveats: Analysis was performed later, and it showed HLA-associated TCR beta chains to be more clonally expanded than equally common others.

Vbeta (60) and Jbeta (13) primers were used in the PCR. The method was immunoSEQ multiplex PCR; TCRdb's version includes in-frame clones alone and lacks a portion of them. This table holds approximately 100,000 clones, 75% to 90% found once. Note on this clone: Its target is unknown.

CDR1 is SGHAT, CDR2 FQNNGV, per germline. V dropped 5 bases and J dropped 6; count of bases not matched to a gene: 13. The CDR3 loop spans 16 amino acids. The genes are TRBV11-2 and TRBJ2-3; the match to TRBD2 covers 8 bases. The sample was PBMCs. The sequence came from a man under 40 in good health and CMV-seronegative. CDR3 nucleotide sequence: TGTGCCAGCAGCAAACTAGCGGTAAACGGGGGGGATACGCAGTATTTT. Its protein product is CASSKLAVNGGDTQYF. Full variable domain (missing parts from reference TRBV11-2 and TRBJ2-3): EAGVAQSPRYKIIEKRQSVAFWCNPISGHATLYWYQQILGQGPKLLIQFQNNGVVDDSQLPKDRFSAERLKGVDSTLKIQPAKLEDSAVYLCASSKLAVNGGDTQYFGPGTRLTVL.